This is a list of T cell receptor beta chains from one sample in a study of metastatic and nonmetastatic thyroid tumors. TCRdb re-called the PCR reads with MiXCR. The repertoire consists of under 15,000 clones, with under 30% occurring once and the leading ten covering 3% to 4.5%. Sequenced sample: blood. These receptors were collected from a female donor with papillary thyroid cancer or a benign thyroid nodule (not recorded which). Some clones in this sample may be carry-over from other donors' samples. Each CDR3 is given with its conserved first and last residue. The D gene is left open where the match is weak. A row's size may be missing; if present it is once, few, many or a size class.

clone_size j_call v_call d_call cdr3_length cdr3_nt cdr3_aa
few TRBJ2-2 TRBV6-1 TRBD2 14 TGTGCCAGCACGTATTATCTAGCGGACGGGGATCTGTTTTTT CASTYYLADGDLFF
NA TRBJ2-7 TRBV9 TRBD2 14 TGTGCCAGCAGCGTGGGGCTAGCGGGGGGCGGCCAGTACTTC CASSVGLAGGGQYF
many TRBJ1-1 TRBV5-4 NA 14 TGTGCCAGCAGCTTGGGAGGAGGGGAGACTGAAGCTTTCTTT CASSLGGGETEAFF
few TRBJ1-5 TRBV28 NA 14 TGTGCCAGCGTGCGAGGGTGGGGCGATCAGCCCCAGCATTTT CASVRGWGDQPQHF
medium-sized TRBJ2-1 TRBV6-1 TRBD2 15 TGTGCCAGCAGCTTCGGACTAGCGGGGGACAATGAGCAGTTCTTC CASSFGLAGDNEQFF
NA TRBJ2-7 TRBV5-1 NA 17 TGCGCCAGCAGGCGAGTTATGTCCGGGTCCTCTCCTGACGAGCAGTACTTC CASRRVMSGSSPDEQYF
many TRBJ2-5 TRBV3-1 TRBD2 13 TGTGCCAGCAGCAGACGGGGGGGAGAGACCCAGTACTTC CASSRRGGETQYF
medium-sized TRBJ2-5 TRBV19 NA 11 TGTGCCAGTAGTATTCGGGAGACCCAGTACTTC CASSIRETQYF
many TRBJ2-5 TRBV5-1 NA 16 TGCGCCAGCAGCTTCTTCCCGGGACCGTCCGGGGAGACCCAGTACTTC CASSFFPGPSGETQYF
few TRBJ2-2 TRBV2 NA 13 TGTGCCAGCAGCGATATCCACACCGGGGAGCCGTTTTTT CASSDIHTGEPFF
many TRBJ2-1 TRBV5-1 TRBD2 16 TGCGCCAGCAGCGTGCAACCTAGCGGGGGGAACAATGAGCAGTTCTTC CASSVQPSGGNNEQFF
many TRBJ2-1 TRBV14 NA 15 TGTGCCAGCAGCCCCCTTAAGCTGAGTAGCGATGAGCAGTTCTTC CASSPLKLSSDEQFF
few TRBJ2-1 TRBV27 NA 16 TGTGCCAGCAGTGACGAGTACGGGCAGGGTAGTAATGAGCAGTTCTTC CASSDEYGQGSNEQFF
medium-sized TRBJ2-1 TRBV6-4 TRBD2 16 TGTGCCAGCAGTGCCCTGTCGGGAGGTGCCTACAATGAGCAGTTCTTC CASSALSGGAYNEQFF
many TRBJ2-3 TRBV7-3 NA 13 TGTGCCAGCAGCTTAATCGGGGTAGATACGCAGTATTTT CASSLIGVDTQYF
medium-sized TRBJ1-1 TRBV28 NA 14 TGTGCCAGCAGTTTAGGCAGATTAGGAACTGAAGCTTTCTTT CASSLGRLGTEAFF
medium-sized TRBJ1-6 TRBV19 NA 13 TGTGCCAGTGGGGGTGACTATAATTCACCCCTCCACTTT CASGGDYNSPLHF
few TRBJ2-5 TRBV6-1 NA 12 TGTGCCAGCGGTCGTGAAAAAGAGACCCAGTACTTC CASGREKETQYF
NA TRBJ1-2 TRBV11-2 NA 13 TGTGCCAGCAGCTCGCAGACAGACTATGGCTACACCTTC CASSSQTDYGYTF
many TRBJ1-4 TRBV18 TRBD1 14 TGTGCCAGCTCTTCACAGGGGTGGCAAGAAAAACTGTTTTTT CASSSQGWQEKLFF
few TRBJ1-2 TRBV6-1 TRBD1 13 TGTGCCAGCAGAGGACAGGGGGCTGATGGCTACACCTTC CASRGQGADGYTF
NA TRBJ1-1 TRBV3-1 NA 11 TGTGCCAGCAGACGGGGACACCAAGCTTTCTTT CASRRGHQAFF
NA TRBJ2-5 TRBV10-3 NA 19 TGTGCCATCAGTGGGCACAGGGCTAGCGGCCAACTGGCCCACAATGAGCAGCTCTTC CAISGHRASGQLAHNEQLF
NA TRBJ2-3 TRBV11-2 NA 17 TGTGCCAGCAGCTTAGAGGTGGGGGGGCGCGGTTGGGATACGCAGTATTTT CASSLEVGGRGWDTQYF
medium-sized TRBJ2-3 TRBV5-1 NA 14 TGCGCCAGCATGGAGGGGGGGCCGGGAGATACGCAGTATTTT CASMEGGPGDTQYF
many TRBJ1-5 TRBV20-1 TRBD1 12 TGCAGTGCCACAGGGGGGGATCAGCCCCAGCATTTT CSATGGDQPQHF
NA TRBJ1-1 TRBV11-2 TRBD1 12 TGTGCCAGCAGTAAGACGGACAGGGAAGCTTTCTTT CASSKTDREAFF
NA TRBJ2-7 TRBV5-4 NA 13 TGTGCCAGCAGCATCGTAGGGCAGCCTTGGGAGTACTTC CASSIVGQPWEYF
NA TRBJ1-6 TRBV19 NA 14 TGTGCCAGTAGTATTGGGGCGGGTAATTCACCCCTCCACTTT CASSIGAGNSPLHF
medium-sized TRBJ1-1 TRBV7-8 NA 12 TGTGCCAGCAGCCACAGGGCTCCTGAAGCTTTCTTT CASSHRAPEAFF
many TRBJ1-1 TRBV5-1 NA 16 TGCGCCAGCAGCTTGGTACCAGACTCCATGAACACTGAAGCTTTCTTT CASSLVPDSMNTEAFF
NA TRBJ1-1 TRBV6-1 NA 14 TGTGCTACCAATAGGGGCGCTGTTTATTCTGAAGCTTTCTTT CATNRGAVYSEAFF
medium-sized TRBJ1-1 TRBV2 NA 11 TGTGCCAGCAGGACAGACCTTGAAGCTTTCTTT CASRTDLEAFF
many TRBJ2-6 TRBV19 NA 16 TGTGCCAGTACCCCTTTAGGAGGCTCTGGGGCCAACGTCCTGACTTTC CASTPLGGSGANVLTF
medium-sized TRBJ2-3 TRBV6-4 TRBD1 14 TGTGCCAGCAGCAGGGGGATTGGCACAGATACGCAGTATTTT CASSRGIGTDTQYF
medium-sized TRBJ1-1 TRBV28 NA 12 TGTGCCAGCAGTTTAGCGGACCCGGGCGCTTTCTTT CASSLADPGAFF
medium-sized TRBJ2-2 TRBV10-3 TRBD1 13 TGTGCCACGCTTCCAGGGGGCACCGGGGAGCTGTTTTTT CATLPGGTGELFF
NA TRBJ2-7 TRBV5-1 NA 13 TGCGCCAGCAGCCTGACCCTTCAGGGACGGCAGTACTTC CASSLTLQGRQYF
NA TRBJ2-1 TRBV5-1 TRBD2 16 TGCGCCAGCAGCCCGGTGACTAGCGGTGGGCAGAATGAGCAGTTCTTC CASSPVTSGGQNEQFF
few TRBJ2-7 TRBV19 TRBD2 14 TGTGCCAGACGTAGCGGGCCTTCAACCTACGAGCAGTACTTC CARRSGPSTYEQYF
many TRBJ2-7 TRBV18 NA 13 TGTGCCAGCTCACCGGAGCAGGGGTACGAGCAGTACTTC CASSPEQGYEQYF
many TRBJ2-3 TRBV7-9 TRBD2 15 TGTGCCAGCAGCGTCGGGACTAGCGGCACAGATACGCAGTATTTT CASSVGTSGTDTQYF
NA TRBJ2-4 TRBV15 TRBD2 14 TGTGCCACCTCCAAAGGGGAGGGTCGGAACATTCAGTACTTC CATSKGEGRNIQYF
many TRBJ2-3 TRBV5-4 NA 12 TGTGCCAGCAGCCTTAGCACAGATACGCAGTATTTT CASSLSTDTQYF
NA TRBJ2-2 TRBV7-9 NA 15 TGTGCCAGCGGAGACCTAGCATCGAACACCGGGGAGCTGTTTTTT CASGDLASNTGELFF
many TRBJ2-2 TRBV5-4 NA 13 TGTGCCAGCAGCTATAGGGGCACCGGGGAGCTGTTTTTT CASSYRGTGELFF
NA TRBJ1-2 TRBV7-9 NA 13 TGTGCCAGCAGCCTAGGACTGGACTATGGCCACACCTTC CASSLGLDYGHTF
many TRBJ1-1 TRBV5-6 NA 15 TGTGCCAGCAGCTCAACGGTGACGGTCAACACTGAAGCTTTCTTT CASSSTVTVNTEAFF
NA TRBJ2-1 TRBV27 NA 14 TGTGCCAGCAGTTTCCTCGGACCCACCAATGAGCAGTTCTTC CASSFLGPTNEQFF
NA TRBJ2-3 TRBV10-3 TRBD2 13 TGTGCCTTCAGGTCTAGCGGAACAGATACGCAGTATTTT CAFRSSGTDTQYF
NA TRBJ1-2 TRBV20-1 NA 13 TGCAGTGCTAGAGATCAGGCAGGGAATGGCTACACCTTC CSARDQAGNGYTF
medium-sized TRBJ2-7 TRBV28 TRBD1 14 TGTGCCAGCAGTTTGTCAGGGGGACCCTACGAGCAGTACTTC CASSLSGGPYEQYF
NA TRBJ2-1 TRBV6-2/TRBV6-3 NA 15 TGTGCCAGCAGTTACTCTGTCGGGAGCTACAATGAGCAGTTCTTC CASSYSVGSYNEQFF
medium-sized TRBJ2-1 TRBV28 NA 15 TGTGCCAGCAGTCTCTGGACTGTTGGAAACAATGAGCAGTTCTTC CASSLWTVGNNEQFF
NA TRBJ2-1 TRBV19 NA 14 TGTGCCACCCATGTGGGTGAGTGCTACGATGAGCAGTTCTTC CATHVGECYDEQFF